Presented here are 3 T cell receptor beta chains from one specimen sequenced in a study of memory CD4+ T cells and cytomegalovirus serostatus. The sort gate was single viable CD3+CD4+CD8-CD45RO+ cells for memory CD4+ T cells. The assay was immunoSEQ multiplex PCR, and TCRdb's table has in-frame clones only and misses some. The sample contains around 57,000 clones, around three quarters of which appear only once. The specimen sequenced was memory CD4+ T cells from blood. The receptors stem from an adult in good health and CMV-seronegative. Some clones in this sample may be carry-over from other donors' samples.

The chain uses TRBV14 and TRBJ2-3, with TRBD2 identical over 8 bases. Germline-derived CDR1 and CDR2 are SGHDN and FVKESK. The J segment lost 0 bases and the V segment lost 0 bases, leaving 5 bases of the junction unmatched. The CDR3 runs to 17 residues. CDR3 protein: CASSQDPAGVSTDTQYF. The CDR3 region has the DNA TGTGCCAGCAGCCAAGATCCAGCGGGGGTTAGCACAGATACGCAGTATTTT.

This sequence joins TRBV18 and TRBJ1-3, with no clear D. The CDR3 sequence is 13 residues long. In germline, CDR1 is KGHSH, CDR2 LQKENI. Trimming took off 2 bases at V and 7 bases at J, with 9 bases between the two ends. The CDR3 bases are TGTGCCAGCTCACCAGTCAGTCTCAACACCATATATTTT. Protein sequence: CASSPVSLNTIYF.

The rearrangement links TRBV7-2 to TRBJ1-3, with D unclear. Trimming shortened V by 5 bases and J by 0 bases, and 14 bases separated the two germline ends. The CDR3 runs 16 residues. Germline values: CDR1 SGHTA, CDR2 FQGNSA. CDR3 bases: TGTGCCAGCAGCCCGGGTCCGGCAAGCTCTGGAAACACCATATATTTT. Amino acid sequence: CASSPGPASSGNTIYF.